This T cell receptor beta chain emerged from a study of T cell responses to AZD1222 COVID-19 vaccine. Study conclusions and caveats: Only six or seven AZD1222 recipients tested seropositive at baseline. Donor demographics were predominantly white British with a female majority; clonal diversity may be underestimated. Reportedly, nearly half the spike-specific TCRs target unmutated variant regions. Vaccine-associated CD4 TCRs ranged over spike, dominating at 160-218 and 743-854.

Method: immunoSEQ multiplex PCR; TCRdb's copy keeps in-frame clones and lacks some. The sample consists of 75,000 to 100,000 clones, about 91% of them appearing once. The V gene's germline CDR1 is LNHNV and CDR2 YYDKDF (reference sequence). Deletions cut 0 bases from V and 5 bases from J, with 11 bases between. The CDR3 totals 16 residues. As regards this clone: The antigen remains unidentified.

This sequence joins TRBV15 and TRBJ1-6; no clear D. This material consisted of peripheral blood, taken on day 0 of MenACWY control vaccination. This receptor was obtained from an adult in good health. The CDR3 sequence is CATSRDGGPNNSPLHF. The CDR3 DNA reads TGTGCCACCAGCAGAGATGGCGGACCCAATAATTCACCCCTCCACTTT. The full variable domain, its missing parts supplied by reference TRBV15 and TRBJ1-6, is DAMVIQNPRYQVTQFGKPVTLSCSQTLNHNVMYWYQQKSSQAPKLLFHYYDKDFNNEADTPDNFQSRRPNTSFCFLDIRSPGLGDTAMYLCATSRDGGPNNSPLHFGNGTRLTVT.